This T cell receptor (beta chain) was identified during a study of somatic mutations in cytotoxic T cells in rheumatoid arthritis. Germline V CDR1 and CDR2: MNHNS, SASEGT. This CDR3 is 15 amino acids long. The J segment lost 4 bases and the V segment lost 1 base, leaving 4 bases of the junction unmatched. TCRdb's copy holds only in-frame clones and misses some; the assay was immunoSEQ multiplex PCR. The table lists more than 15,000 clones, over 75% of them singletons, with about 8.9% in the top ten. This clone showed up just a few times. The chain is built from TRBV6-1 and TRBJ1-1; the match to TRBD1 covers 9 bases. The sequenced material came from CD8+ T cells sorted from blood. This TCR derives from an adult with rheumatoid arthritis. CDR3 in amino acids: CASSEGDRVATEAFF. As DNA, the CDR3 is TGTGCCAGCAGTGAAGGGGACAGGGTGGCCACTGAAGCTTTCTTT.